Given below is one T cell receptor beta chain in context. Its antigen is not known. The data were taken from a study of cytomegalovirus exposure and HLA in healthy donors. Study observations and caveats: A likely sequencing artifact accounted for one observed cluster of highly shared sequence variants.

A multiplex PCR was run with 60 Vbeta primers and 13 Jbeta primers. The repertoire was sequenced with immunoSEQ multiplex PCR; TCRdb's copy has only in-frame clones and lacks some. The table has some 130,000 clones, approximately 61% seen once. Germline CDR1 reads MNHEY; CDR2 reads SMNVEV (reference sequence). The length of the CDR3 is 14 residues. The V gene end was trimmed by 6 bases and the J gene end by 4 bases; junction bases not matched to a gene: 8. This chain links TRBV27 with TRBJ1-2; 7 bases map to TRBD1. Sequenced: PBMCs. The sequence was collected from a human donor in good health. The chain's CDR3 is CASSARQGLYGYTF. The CDR3 DNA is TGTGCCAGCAGCGCCCGACAGGGCCTCTATGGCTACACCTTC.